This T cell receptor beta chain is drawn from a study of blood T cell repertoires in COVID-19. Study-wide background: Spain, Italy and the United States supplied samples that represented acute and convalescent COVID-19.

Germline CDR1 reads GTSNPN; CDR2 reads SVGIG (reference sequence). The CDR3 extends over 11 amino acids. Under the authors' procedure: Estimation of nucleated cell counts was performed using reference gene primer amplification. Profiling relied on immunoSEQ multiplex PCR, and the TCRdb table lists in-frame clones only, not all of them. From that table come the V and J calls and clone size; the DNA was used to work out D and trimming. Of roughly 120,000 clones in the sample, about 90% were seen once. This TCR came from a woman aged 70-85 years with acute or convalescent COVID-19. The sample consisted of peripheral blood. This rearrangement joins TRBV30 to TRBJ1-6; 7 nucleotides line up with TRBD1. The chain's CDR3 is CALGGGSPLHF. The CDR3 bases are TGTGCTTTGGGAGGGGGCTCACCCCTCCACTTT.